These T cell receptor beta chains were read from a single sample in a study of blood T cell repertoires in COVID-19. Here immunoSEQ multiplex PCR was the method, and the copy in TCRdb shows in-frame clones only, minus some. The data contain around 260,000 clones, around nine tenths of them singletons. Sequenced sample: peripheral blood. The receptors derive from a woman in her 40s who had recovered from COVID-19. Each CDR3 is given with its conserved first and last residue. The order of the fields is J gene, V gene, clone size, D gene, CDR3 protein, CDR3 DNA. A D gene is named only where the DNA matches it firmly. Rows give clone size only sometimes, using once, few, many, or a class for an expanded clone.

j_call: TRBJ2-1; v_call: TRBV11-2; clone_size: .; d_call: TRBD2; cdr3_aa: CASSASGDNEQFF; cdr3_nt: TGTGCCAGCAGCGCAAGCGGGGACAATGAGCAGTTCTTC
j_call: TRBJ2-5; v_call: TRBV9; clone_size: .; d_call: .; cdr3_aa: CASSARAVAETQYF; cdr3_nt: TGTGCCAGCAGCGCCAGGGCAGTAGCAGAGACCCAGTACTTC
j_call: TRBJ1-4; v_call: TRBV7-9; clone_size: .; d_call: .; cdr3_aa: CASRSVRSNEKLFF; cdr3_nt: TGTGCCAGCCGCTCTGTCAGGTCTAATGAAAAACTGTTTTTT
j_call: TRBJ2-7; v_call: TRBV12-3/TRBV12-4; clone_size: .; d_call: .; cdr3_aa: CASSLDHYEQYF; cdr3_nt: TGTGCCAGCAGTTTAGATCACTACGAGCAGTACTTC
j_call: TRBJ2-1; v_call: TRBV19; clone_size: .; d_call: TRBD1; cdr3_aa: CASSSRTGGAYEQFF; cdr3_nt: TGTGCCAGTAGCAGCCGGACAGGGGGCGCCTATGAGCAGTTCTTC
j_call: TRBJ2-7; v_call: TRBV19; clone_size: .; d_call: TRBD2; cdr3_aa: CASSGMIAGSYEQYF; cdr3_nt: TGTGCCAGTAGCGGGATGATAGCGGGCTCCTACGAGCAGTACTTC
j_call: TRBJ1-1; v_call: TRBV29-1; clone_size: .; d_call: .; cdr3_aa: CSVGGNEAFF; cdr3_nt: TGCAGCGTTGGCGGGAATGAAGCTTTCTTT
j_call: TRBJ2-7; v_call: TRBV28; clone_size: .; d_call: .; cdr3_aa: CASSSTGIFLSYEQYF; cdr3_nt: TGTGCCAGCTCGTCTACAGGGATCTTTTTGTCCTACGAGCAGTACTTC
j_call: TRBJ2-1; v_call: TRBV2; clone_size: .; d_call: TRBD2; cdr3_aa: CASSDEGTRRDEQFF; cdr3_nt: TGTGCCAGCAGTGATGAGGGGACTAGGCGGGATGAGCAGTTCTTC
j_call: TRBJ1-4; v_call: TRBV2; clone_size: .; d_call: .; cdr3_aa: CASSEAVGRAEKLFF; cdr3_nt: TGTGCCAGCAGTGAAGCGGTGGGGAGGGCTGAAAAACTGTTTTTT
j_call: TRBJ1-4; v_call: TRBV28; clone_size: .; d_call: .; cdr3_aa: CASSSVGYKVDNNEKLFF; cdr3_nt: TGTGCCAGCAGCTCCGTGGGTTATAAGGTCGACAATAATGAAAAACTGTTTTTT
j_call: TRBJ1-4; v_call: TRBV19; clone_size: .; d_call: .; cdr3_aa: CASSSGPPWKLFF; cdr3_nt: TGTGCCAGTAGCTCGGGTCCGCCGTGGAAACTGTTTTTT
j_call: TRBJ2-7; v_call: TRBV2; clone_size: .; d_call: .; cdr3_aa: CASSEGTFPYEQYF; cdr3_nt: TGTGCCAGCAGTGAAGGGACTTTCCCCTACGAGCAGTACTTC
j_call: TRBJ2-3; v_call: TRBV24-1; clone_size: .; d_call: .; cdr3_aa: CATSARQGGSTDTQYF; cdr3_nt: TGTGCCACCAGTGCCAGACAGGGAGGAAGCACAGATACGCAGTATTTT
j_call: TRBJ2-7; v_call: TRBV5-3; clone_size: .; d_call: .; cdr3_aa: CARSLAFGEQYF; cdr3_nt: TGTGCCAGAAGCTTAGCCTTCGGCGAGCAGTACTTC
j_call: TRBJ1-4; v_call: TRBV5-5; clone_size: .; d_call: TRBD1; cdr3_aa: CASSPWTGSDKLFF; cdr3_nt: TGTGCCAGCAGCCCCTGGACAGGGTCGGATAAACTGTTTTTT
j_call: TRBJ1-6; v_call: TRBV6-5; clone_size: once; d_call: .; cdr3_aa: CASSYSSLGLSPLHF; cdr3_nt: TGTGCCAGCAGTTACTCGAGTCTGGGGCTTTCACCCCTCCACTTT
j_call: TRBJ2-7; v_call: TRBV5-1; clone_size: .; d_call: TRBD2; cdr3_aa: CASSMRTSGPSYEQYF; cdr3_nt: TGCGCCAGCAGCATGAGAACTAGCGGGCCCTCCTACGAGCAGTACTTC
j_call: TRBJ1-4; v_call: TRBV10-3; clone_size: .; d_call: TRBD1; cdr3_aa: CAITDRENEKLFF; cdr3_nt: TGTGCCATCACGGACAGGGAGAATGAAAAACTGTTTTTT
j_call: TRBJ2-1; v_call: TRBV10-3; clone_size: .; d_call: TRBD2; cdr3_aa: CATRLAGANNEQFF; cdr3_nt: TGTGCCACCAGACTAGCGGGAGCGAATAATGAGCAGTTCTTC
j_call: TRBJ2-1; v_call: TRBV7-8; clone_size: .; d_call: TRBD2; cdr3_aa: CASSPPGGRAYNEQFF; cdr3_nt: TGTGCCAGCAGCCCCCCCGGCGGGAGGGCCTACAATGAGCAGTTCTTC
j_call: TRBJ2-1; v_call: TRBV11-2; clone_size: .; d_call: TRBD2; cdr3_aa: CASSLDRVREEFF; cdr3_nt: TGTGCCAGCAGCTTAGATAGGGTCCGGGAGGAGTTCTTC
j_call: TRBJ1-2; v_call: TRBV18; clone_size: .; d_call: .; cdr3_aa: CASSPDSNYGYTF; cdr3_nt: TGTGCCAGCTCACCAGACAGCAACTATGGCTACACCTTC
j_call: TRBJ1-2; v_call: TRBV6-6; clone_size: .; d_call: .; cdr3_aa: CASNHAVPPLYGYTF; cdr3_nt: TGTGCCAGCAACCATGCGGTCCCACCACTATATGGCTACACCTTC
j_call: TRBJ1-3; v_call: TRBV5-1; clone_size: .; d_call: .; cdr3_aa: CASSSGTSSSGNTIYF; cdr3_nt: TGCGCCAGCAGTTCCGGGACTTCGAGCTCTGGAAACACCATATATTTT
j_call: TRBJ2-7; v_call: TRBV19; clone_size: .; d_call: TRBD2; cdr3_aa: CASRHPLGTSGTYEQYF; cdr3_nt: TGTGCCAGTAGGCACCCCCTCGGGACTAGCGGGACCTACGAGCAGTACTTC
j_call: TRBJ2-1; v_call: TRBV5-1; clone_size: .; d_call: TRBD2; cdr3_aa: CASSLGLAGSSYNEQFF; cdr3_nt: TGCGCCAGCAGCTTGGGGTTAGCGGGGAGCTCCTACAATGAGCAGTTCTTC
j_call: TRBJ1-4; v_call: TRBV28; clone_size: .; d_call: .; cdr3_aa: CASVTAGANEKLFF; cdr3_nt: TGTGCCAGCGTCACGGCAGGGGCTAATGAAAAACTGTTTTTT
j_call: TRBJ2-7; v_call: TRBV5-1; clone_size: .; d_call: TRBD2; cdr3_aa: CASSLGTIAGGSYEQYF; cdr3_nt: TGCGCCAGCAGCTTGGGGACTATAGCGGGAGGGTCCTACGAGCAGTACTTC
j_call: TRBJ2-1; v_call: TRBV6-5; clone_size: .; d_call: TRBD2; cdr3_aa: CASSYSRGGYGNEQFF; cdr3_nt: TGTGCCAGCAGTTATAGTCGGGGAGGGTATGGGAATGAGCAGTTCTTC
j_call: TRBJ2-3; v_call: TRBV7-9; clone_size: .; d_call: .; cdr3_aa: CASSDNRVGSADTQYF; cdr3_nt: TGTGCCAGCAGCGATAACAGGGTAGGGTCGGCAGATACGCAGTATTTT
j_call: TRBJ1-6; v_call: TRBV5-1; clone_size: .; d_call: TRBD1; cdr3_aa: CASSLIGRGRSPLHF; cdr3_nt: TGCGCCAGCAGCTTAATTGGCAGGGGGCGATCACCCCTCCACTTT
j_call: TRBJ2-7; v_call: TRBV3-1/TRBV3-2; clone_size: .; d_call: TRBD2; cdr3_aa: CASSQVTGTSGRKEQYF; cdr3_nt: TGTGCCAGCAGCCAAGTCACCGGGACTAGCGGGAGGAAGGAGCAGTACTTC
j_call: TRBJ2-2; v_call: TRBV7-6; clone_size: .; d_call: TRBD2; cdr3_aa: CASSLLGTSGTGELFF; cdr3_nt: TGTGCCAGCAGCTTATTAGGCACTAGCGGGACCGGGGAGCTGTTTTTT
j_call: TRBJ1-2; v_call: TRBV15; clone_size: .; d_call: .; cdr3_aa: CATSRRQDTNYGYTF; cdr3_nt: TGTGCCACCAGCCGAAGACAGGACACAAACTATGGCTACACCTTC
j_call: TRBJ2-1; v_call: TRBV24-1; clone_size: .; d_call: .; cdr3_aa: CATSDFTAGNNEQFF; cdr3_nt: TGTGCCACCAGTGATTTTACTGCGGGGAACAATGAGCAGTTCTTC
j_call: TRBJ2-5; v_call: TRBV7-9; clone_size: once; d_call: .; cdr3_aa: CASSLAGNGKETQYF; cdr3_nt: TGTGCCAGCAGCTTAGCTGGCAATGGCAAAGAGACCCAGTACTTC
j_call: TRBJ1-4; v_call: TRBV18; clone_size: .; d_call: .; cdr3_aa: CASSPRAGVNEKLFF; cdr3_nt: TGTGCCAGCTCACCACGGGCCGGGGTTAATGAAAAACTGTTTTTT
j_call: TRBJ2-7; v_call: TRBV3-1/TRBV3-2; clone_size: .; d_call: .; cdr3_aa: CASSQWRIGSLPLSYEQYF; cdr3_nt: TGTGCCAGCAGCCAATGGAGGATCGGGAGTCTACCGCTTTCCTACGAGCAGTACTTC
j_call: TRBJ2-7; v_call: TRBV27; clone_size: .; d_call: TRBD1; cdr3_aa: CASSLDRGAEQYF; cdr3_nt: TGTGCCAGCAGTTTGGACAGGGGTGCCGAGCAGTACTTC
j_call: TRBJ2-3; v_call: TRBV24-1; clone_size: .; d_call: .; cdr3_aa: CATRAEVPDTQYF; cdr3_nt: TGTGCCACCAGGGCGGAAGTCCCAGATACGCAGTATTTT
j_call: TRBJ2-3; v_call: TRBV5-1; clone_size: .; d_call: TRBD2; cdr3_aa: CASSPALAGGADTQYF; cdr3_nt: TGCGCCAGCAGCCCCGCTCTAGCGGGAGGGGCCGATACGCAGTATTTT
j_call: TRBJ1-1; v_call: TRBV5-1; clone_size: .; d_call: TRBD1; cdr3_aa: CASSPTLGQPNTEAFF; cdr3_nt: TGCGCCAGCAGCCCGACGCTGGGACAGCCTAACACTGAAGCTTTCTTT
j_call: TRBJ1-2; v_call: TRBV6-5; clone_size: .; d_call: .; cdr3_aa: CASRPPGIYGYTF; cdr3_nt: TGTGCCAGCAGACCGCCAGGGATATATGGCTACACCTTC
j_call: TRBJ2-7; v_call: TRBV4-1; clone_size: once; d_call: TRBD2; cdr3_aa: CASSQEGTSASYEQYF; cdr3_nt: TGCGCCAGCAGCCAGGAAGGGACTAGCGCCTCCTACGAGCAGTACTTC